This T cell receptor (beta chain) was observed in a study of STAT5B mutations in CD4+ large granular lymphocyte leukemia. Study context: The CDR3 'QG' motif was associated with a particular HLA allele among healthy donors.

Study-wide points: About a quarter of private leukemic clonotypes occurred rarely in other patients' non-leukemic repertoires. Compared with healthy controls (2/35), patient top clones favored TRBV06 (8/27). CD4-sorted patient repertoires seemed more clonal than healthy CD4+ repertoires.

The CDR3 is 14 amino acids. V shed 5 bases and J shed 1 base, with 12 bases lying between them. Germline CDR1 and CDR2: SGHTA and FQGNSA. Here immunoSEQ multiplex PCR was the method, and the copy in TCRdb shows in-frame clones only, minus some. The data hold tens of thousands of clones, with about 91% observed a single time. The count of this clone is one. The antigen is not known. This TCR came from a human donor in good health. Sample: CD4+ T cells from blood buffy coats. The V gene is TRBV7-2, the J gene TRBJ2-7; D is possibly TRBD2 (6 bases). The CDR3 protein is CASSAHGGSYEQYF. The CDR3 region has the DNA TGTGCCAGCAGCGCCCACGGGGGTTCCTACGAGCAGTACTTC.